This T cell receptor (beta chain) emerged from a study of control samples from healthy donors and cancer patients. The table lists this clone with a few counts. The V gene lost 3 bases and the J gene lost 6 bases, with 11 bases spanning the gap. CDR3 length: 13 residues. CDR1 is LGHDT, CDR2 YNNKEL, per germline (reference sequence). Method: immunoSEQ multiplex PCR; TCRdb's copy keeps in-frame clones and lacks some. The table includes tens of thousands of clones, approximately 70% detected once. Sequencing input: formalin-fixed, paraffin-embedded tissue. The sequence came from a male donor with melanoma. The chain has TRBV3-1 (or the pseudogene TRBV3-2) and TRBJ1-1, with D hard to call. The CDR3 is CASSQRSYAEAFF. The CDR3 coding sequence is TGTGCCAGCAGCCAGCGGAGTTACGCTGAAGCTTTCTTT.